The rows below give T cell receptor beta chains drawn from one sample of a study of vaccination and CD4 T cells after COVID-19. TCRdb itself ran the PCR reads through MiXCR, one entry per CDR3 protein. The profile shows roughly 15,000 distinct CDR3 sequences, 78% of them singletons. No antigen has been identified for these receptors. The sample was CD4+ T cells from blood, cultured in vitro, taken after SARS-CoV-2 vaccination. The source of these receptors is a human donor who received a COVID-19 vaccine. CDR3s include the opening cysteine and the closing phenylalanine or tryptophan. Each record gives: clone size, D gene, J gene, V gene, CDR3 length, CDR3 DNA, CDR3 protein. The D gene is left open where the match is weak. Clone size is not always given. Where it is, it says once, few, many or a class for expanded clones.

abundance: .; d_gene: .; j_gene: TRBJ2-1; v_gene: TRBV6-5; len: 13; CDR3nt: TGTGCCAGCAGTTATAAGTCAAATAATGAGCAGTTCTTC; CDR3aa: CASSYKSNNEQFF
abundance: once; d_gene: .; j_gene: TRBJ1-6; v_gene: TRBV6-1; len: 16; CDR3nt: TGTGCCAGCAGTGAACTTGTACGGGGGAGCAATTCACCCCTCCACTTT; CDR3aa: CASSELVRGSNSPLHF
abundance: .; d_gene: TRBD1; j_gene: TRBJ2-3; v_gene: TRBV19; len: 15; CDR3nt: TGTGCCACCACGGAAAGGGGGCGCGGCACAGATACGCAGTATTTT; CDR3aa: CATTERGRGTDTQYF
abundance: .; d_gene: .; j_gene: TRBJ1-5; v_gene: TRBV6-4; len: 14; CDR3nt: TGTGCCATCAACGATCAAGATAGCAATCAGCCCCAGCATTTT; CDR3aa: CAINDQDSNQPQHF
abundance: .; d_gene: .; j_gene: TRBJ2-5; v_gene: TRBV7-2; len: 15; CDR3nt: TGTGCCAGCAGCTTAGTTCGAGGGGGGGCAGGTACCCAGTACTTC; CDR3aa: CASSLVRGGAGTQYF
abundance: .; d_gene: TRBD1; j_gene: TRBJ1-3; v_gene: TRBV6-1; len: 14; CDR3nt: TGTGCCAGCTCCAGGGGGGGCTCTGGAAACACCATATATTTT; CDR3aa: CASSRGGSGNTIYF
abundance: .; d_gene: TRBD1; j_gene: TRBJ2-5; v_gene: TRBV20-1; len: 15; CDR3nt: TGCAGTGCTCAGGATCGGACAGGGTTGGGAGAGACCCAGTACTTC; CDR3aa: CSAQDRTGLGETQYF
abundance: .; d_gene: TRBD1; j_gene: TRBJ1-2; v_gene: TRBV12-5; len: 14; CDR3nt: TGTGCTAGTGAACCGGGACAGGGCTTTTATGGCTACACCTTC; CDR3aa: CASEPGQGFYGYTF
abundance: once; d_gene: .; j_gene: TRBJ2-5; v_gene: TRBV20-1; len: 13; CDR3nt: TGCAGTGCTAGTCGGGGGAAAGGAGAGACCCAGTACTTC; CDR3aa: CSASRGKGETQYF
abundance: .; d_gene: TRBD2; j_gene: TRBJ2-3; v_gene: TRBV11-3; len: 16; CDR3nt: TGTGCCAGCAGCGGAGGGACTAGCGGACGCACAGATACGCAGTATTTT; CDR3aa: CASSGGTSGRTDTQYF
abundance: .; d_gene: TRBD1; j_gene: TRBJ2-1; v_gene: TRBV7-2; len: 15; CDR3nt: TGTGCCAGCAGCTTGTCACAGGGGTCATACAATGAGCAGTTCTTC; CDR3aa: CASSLSQGSYNEQFF
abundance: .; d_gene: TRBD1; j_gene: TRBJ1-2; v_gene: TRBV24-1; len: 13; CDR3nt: TGTGCCACCAGTGACCCAGGGGGCCATGGCTACACCTTC; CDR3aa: CATSDPGGHGYTF
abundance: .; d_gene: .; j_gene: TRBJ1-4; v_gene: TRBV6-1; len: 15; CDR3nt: TGTGCCAGCACTGAGACGAGGGGCACTAATGAAAAACTGTTTTTT; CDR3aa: CASTETRGTNEKLFF
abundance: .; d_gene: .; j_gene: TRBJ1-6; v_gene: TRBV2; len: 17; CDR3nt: TGTGCCAGCAGTGAACGGTACCCCCGCGGCGGTAATTCACCCCTCCACTTT; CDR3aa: CASSERYPRGGNSPLHF
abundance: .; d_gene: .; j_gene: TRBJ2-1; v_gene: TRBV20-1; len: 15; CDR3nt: TGCAGTGCCCAAGGACTACTAGGTGTCTACAATGAGCAGTTCTTC; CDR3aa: CSAQGLLGVYNEQFF
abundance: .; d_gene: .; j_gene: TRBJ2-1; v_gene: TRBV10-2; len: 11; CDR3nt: TGCGCCAGCAAGATGAACTATGAGCAGTTCTTC; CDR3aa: CASKMNYEQFF
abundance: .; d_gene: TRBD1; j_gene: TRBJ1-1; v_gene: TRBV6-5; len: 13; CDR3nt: TGTGCCAGCAGTTTGACAGGGGTGACTGAAGCTTTCTTT; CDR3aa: CASSLTGVTEAFF
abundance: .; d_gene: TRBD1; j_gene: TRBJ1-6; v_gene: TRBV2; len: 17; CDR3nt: TGTGCCAGCAGTGTCCGGCAGGGGGGCTCCTATAATTCACCCCTCCACTTT; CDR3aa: CASSVRQGGSYNSPLHF
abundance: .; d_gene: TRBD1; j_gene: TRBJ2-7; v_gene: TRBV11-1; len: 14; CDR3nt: TGTGCCAGCAGCTTGGCCCAGCCAGGGGGCGAGCAGTACTTC; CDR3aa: CASSLAQPGGEQYF
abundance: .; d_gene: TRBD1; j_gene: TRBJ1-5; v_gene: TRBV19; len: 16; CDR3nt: TGTGCCAGTACCCTATCCGGGACAGCGAGCAATCAGCCCCAGCATTTT; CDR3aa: CASTLSGTASNQPQHF
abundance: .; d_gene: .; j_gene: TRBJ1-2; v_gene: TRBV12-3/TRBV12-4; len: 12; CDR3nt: TGTGCCAGCAGTTTTGGCGTGGGTGGCTACACCTTC; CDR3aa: CASSFGVGGYTF
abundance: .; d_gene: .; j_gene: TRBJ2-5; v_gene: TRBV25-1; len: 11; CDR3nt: TGTGCCAGCAGTGCCTTAGAGACCCAGTACTTC; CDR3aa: CASSALETQYF
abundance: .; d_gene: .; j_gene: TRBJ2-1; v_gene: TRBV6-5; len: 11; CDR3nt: TGTGCCAGCAGTTCCCACAATGAGCAGTTCTTC; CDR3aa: CASSSHNEQFF
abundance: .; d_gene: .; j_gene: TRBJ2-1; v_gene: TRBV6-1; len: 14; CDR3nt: TGTGCCAGCTGTGAATCGGGCAGTTCGGGAGAGCAGTTCTTC; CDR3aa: CASCESGSSGEQFF
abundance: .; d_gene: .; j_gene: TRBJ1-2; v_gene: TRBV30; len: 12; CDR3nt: TGTGCCTGGAGTGTACGGGGGGATGGCTACACCTTC; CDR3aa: CAWSVRGDGYTF
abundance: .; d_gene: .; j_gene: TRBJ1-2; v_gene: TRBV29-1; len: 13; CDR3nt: TGCAGCGTTGCCGTACCCCGGATCTATGGCTACACCTTC; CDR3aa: CSVAVPRIYGYTF
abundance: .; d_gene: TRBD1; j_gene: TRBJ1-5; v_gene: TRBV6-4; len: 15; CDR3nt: TGTGCCAGCAGTGACCGCCAGGGGGGAGGTCAGCCCCAGCATTTT; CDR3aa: CASSDRQGGGQPQHF